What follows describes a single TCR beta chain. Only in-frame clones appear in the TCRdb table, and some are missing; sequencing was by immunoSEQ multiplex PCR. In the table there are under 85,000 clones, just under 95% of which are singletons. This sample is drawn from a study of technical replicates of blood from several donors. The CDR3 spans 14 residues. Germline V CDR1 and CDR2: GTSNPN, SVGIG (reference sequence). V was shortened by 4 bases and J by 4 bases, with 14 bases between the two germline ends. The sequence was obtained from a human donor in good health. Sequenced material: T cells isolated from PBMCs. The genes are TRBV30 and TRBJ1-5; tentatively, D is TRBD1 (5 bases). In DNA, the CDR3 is TGTGCCTGGAATACAGGAAGCGGGAATCAGCCCCAGCATTTT. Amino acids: CAWNTGSGNQPQHF.